The source of this T cell receptor beta chain is a study of blood T cell repertoires in COVID-19. The CDR3 covers 13 residues. CDR1 and CDR2 from the germline V gene are LNHNV and YYDKDF (reference sequence). Trimming pared 3 bases from V and 4 bases from J, leaving 10 bases between. Profiling relied on immunoSEQ multiplex PCR, and the TCRdb table lists in-frame clones only, not all of them. The sample has roughly 120,000 clones, more than 70% seen once. The sample comprised peripheral blood. This rearrangement joins TRBV15 to TRBJ2-7; possibly TRBD1 for D (6 bases). The sequence was obtained from a woman at least 80 years old with COVID-19, enrolled during active disease. CDR3 in amino acids: CATSSNQGYEQYF. CDR3 sequence (DNA): TGTGCCACCAGCAGCAACCAGGGGTACGAGCAGTACTTC.